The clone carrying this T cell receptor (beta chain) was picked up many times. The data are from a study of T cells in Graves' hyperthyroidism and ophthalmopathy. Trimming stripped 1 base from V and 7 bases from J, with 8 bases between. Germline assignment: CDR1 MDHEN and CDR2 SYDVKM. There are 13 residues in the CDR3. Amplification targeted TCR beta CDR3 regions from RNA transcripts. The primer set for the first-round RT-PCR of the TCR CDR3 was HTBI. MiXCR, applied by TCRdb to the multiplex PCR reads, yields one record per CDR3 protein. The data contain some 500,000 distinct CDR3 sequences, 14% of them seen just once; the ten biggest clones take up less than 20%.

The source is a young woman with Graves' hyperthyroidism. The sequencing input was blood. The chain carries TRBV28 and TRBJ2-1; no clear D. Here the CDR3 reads CASSLSVRNEQFF. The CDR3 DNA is TGTGCCAGCAGTTTATCCGTCCGTAATGAGCAGTTCTTC. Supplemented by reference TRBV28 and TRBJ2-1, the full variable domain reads DVKVTQSSRYLVKRTGEKVFLECVQDMDHENMFWYRQDPGLGLRLIYFSYDVKMKEKGDIPEGYSVSREKKERFSLILESASTNQTSMYLCASSLSVRNEQFFGPGTRLTVL.